What follows describes a single T cell receptor beta chain. The antigen is undetermined. Primers: 60 Vbeta forward and 13 Jbeta reverse. TCRdb's table, derived via immunoSEQ multiplex PCR, lists solely in-frame clones and lacks some. The sample gives fewer than 200,000 clones, around 74% of which show up once; more than 2.5% is in the top ten. The record originates from a study of cytomegalovirus exposure and HLA in healthy donors. Points from the study as a whole: When analyzed later, a missense DCLRE1C variant was found to be linked to TCR beta V- and J-gene trimming. Other equally common chains were less clonally expanded than HLA-associated TCR beta chains, a later analysis showed.

The CDR3 is made up of 14 amino acids. Germline-derived CDR1 and CDR2 are MGHRA and YSYEKL. V lost 0 bases and J lost 6, with 11 bases in between. The TCR sequence derives from a female donor in good health and CMV-seronegative. J is TRBJ1-1 and V is TRBV4-1, with TRBD1 as a possible D gene (5 bases). Sequenced: PBMCs. CDR3 in amino acids: CASSQDGATSEAFF. The CDR3 nucleotides read TGCGCCAGCAGCCAAGATGGGGCTACCTCTGAAGCTTTCTTT.